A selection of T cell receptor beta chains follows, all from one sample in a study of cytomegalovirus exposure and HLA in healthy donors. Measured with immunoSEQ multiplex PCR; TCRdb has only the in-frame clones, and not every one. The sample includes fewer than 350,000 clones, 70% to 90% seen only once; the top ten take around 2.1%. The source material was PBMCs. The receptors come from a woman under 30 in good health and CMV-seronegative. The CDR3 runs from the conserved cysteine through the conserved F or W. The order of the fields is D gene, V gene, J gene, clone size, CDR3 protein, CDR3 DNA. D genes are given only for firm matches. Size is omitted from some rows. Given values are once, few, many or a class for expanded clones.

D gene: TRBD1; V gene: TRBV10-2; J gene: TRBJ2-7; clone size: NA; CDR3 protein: CASKRQGANEQYF; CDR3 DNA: TGCGCCAGCAAGCGACAGGGGGCCAACGAGCAGTACTTC
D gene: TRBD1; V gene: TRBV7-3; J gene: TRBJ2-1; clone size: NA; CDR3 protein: CASSLGQYNEQFF; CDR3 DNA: TGTGCCAGCAGCTTGGGACAGTACAATGAGCAGTTCTTC
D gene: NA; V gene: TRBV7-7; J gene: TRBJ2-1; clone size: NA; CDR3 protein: CASSSNSYNEQFF; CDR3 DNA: TGTGCTAGCAGCTCTAACTCCTACAATGAGCAGTTCTTC
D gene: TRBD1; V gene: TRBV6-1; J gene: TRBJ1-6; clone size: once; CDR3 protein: CASSEAGQLLRSSYNSPLHF; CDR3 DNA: TGTGCCAGCAGTGAAGCGGGACAGCTTTTGCGAAGCTCCTATAATTCACCCCTCCACTTT
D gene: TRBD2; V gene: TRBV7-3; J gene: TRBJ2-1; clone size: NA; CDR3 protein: CASSPRGAYNEQFF; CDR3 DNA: TGTGCCAGCAGCCCCCGGGGGGCCTACAATGAGCAGTTCTTC
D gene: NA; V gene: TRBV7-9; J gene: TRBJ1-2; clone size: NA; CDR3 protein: CSSSLGEYYGYTF; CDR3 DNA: TGTTCCAGCAGCTTAGGAGAGTACTATGGCTACACCTTC
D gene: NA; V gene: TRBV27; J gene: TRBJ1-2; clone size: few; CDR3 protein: CALVTQGEMNGYTF; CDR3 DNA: TGTGCTTTGGTAACGCAGGGCGAAATGAATGGCTACACCTTC
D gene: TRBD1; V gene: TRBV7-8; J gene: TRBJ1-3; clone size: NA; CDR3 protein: CASSLSQGKELGNTIYF; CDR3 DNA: TGTGCCAGCAGCTTATCACAGGGGAAGGAGTTAGGAAACACCATATATTTT
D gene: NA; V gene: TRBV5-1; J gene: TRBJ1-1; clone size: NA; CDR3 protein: CASSLLPPNTEAFF; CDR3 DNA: TGCGCCAGCAGCTTGCTCCCCCCGAACACTGAAGCTTTCTTT
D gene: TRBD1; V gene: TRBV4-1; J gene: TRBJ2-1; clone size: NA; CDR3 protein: CASSSREIVGQVIFEQFF; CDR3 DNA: TGCGCCAGCAGCTCGAGAGAAATCGTCGGACAGGTTATATTTGAGCAGTTCTTC
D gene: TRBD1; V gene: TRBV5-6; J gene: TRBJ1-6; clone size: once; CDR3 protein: CASSFGTGQPNSPLHF; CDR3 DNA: TGTGCCAGCAGCTTTGGGACGGGACAGCCGAATTCACCCCTCCACTTT
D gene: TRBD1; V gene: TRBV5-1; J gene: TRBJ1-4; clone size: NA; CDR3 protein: CASSLGQGNEKLFF; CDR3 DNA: TGCGCCAGCAGCCTGGGACAGGGGAATGAAAAACTGTTTTTT
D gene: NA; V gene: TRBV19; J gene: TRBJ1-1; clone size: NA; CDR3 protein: CARIDGSRQAFF; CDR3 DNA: TGTGCCAGGATAGACGGTTCTAGGCAAGCTTTCTTT
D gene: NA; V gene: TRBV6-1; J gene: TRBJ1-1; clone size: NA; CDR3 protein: CATREGHNTEAFF; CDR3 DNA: TGTGCCACCCGGGAGGGGCATAACACTGAAGCTTTCTTT
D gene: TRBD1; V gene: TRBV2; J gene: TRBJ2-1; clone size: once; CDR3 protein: CASSLVPGQGAHEQFF; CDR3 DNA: TGTGCCAGCAGTTTAGTTCCGGGACAGGGGGCCCATGAGCAGTTCTTC
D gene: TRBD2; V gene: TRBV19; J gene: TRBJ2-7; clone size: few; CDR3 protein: CASKSRDYSYEQYF; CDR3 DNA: TGTGCCAGTAAAAGCCGGGACTACTCCTACGAGCAGTACTTC
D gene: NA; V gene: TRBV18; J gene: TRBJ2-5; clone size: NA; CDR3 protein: CASSSQGETQYF; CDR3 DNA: TGTGCCAGCTCATCGCAGGGAGAGACCCAGTACTTC
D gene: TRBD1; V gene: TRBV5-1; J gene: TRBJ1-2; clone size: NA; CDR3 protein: CASSLMIYRDRPGYGYTF; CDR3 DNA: TGCGCCAGCAGCTTAATGATCTACCGGGACAGACCAGGCTATGGCTACACCTTC
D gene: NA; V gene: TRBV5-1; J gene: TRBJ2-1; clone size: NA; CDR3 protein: CASSFRQNQYNEQFF; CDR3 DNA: TGCGCCAGCAGCTTCAGACAGAACCAATACAATGAGCAGTTCTTC
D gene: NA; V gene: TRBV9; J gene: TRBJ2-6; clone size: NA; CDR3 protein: CASSSKSFGDSGANVLTF; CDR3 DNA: TGTGCCAGCAGCTCCAAGTCCTTCGGGGACTCTGGGGCCAACGTCCTGACTTTC
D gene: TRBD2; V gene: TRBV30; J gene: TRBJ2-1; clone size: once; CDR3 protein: CACGTSGYNEQFF; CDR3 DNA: TGTGCCTGTGGGACTAGCGGTTACAATGAGCAGTTCTTC
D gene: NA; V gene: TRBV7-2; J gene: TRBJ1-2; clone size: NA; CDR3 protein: CASSPDRQWNYGYTF; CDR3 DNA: TGTGCCAGCAGTCCCGACCGACAGTGGAACTATGGCTACACCTTC
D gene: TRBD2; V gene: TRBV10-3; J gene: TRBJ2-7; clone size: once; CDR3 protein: CAISPLGTAGGDSSYEQYF; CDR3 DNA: TGTGCCATCAGTCCCCTGGGGACGGCGGGAGGAGATAGCTCCTACGAGCAGTACTTC
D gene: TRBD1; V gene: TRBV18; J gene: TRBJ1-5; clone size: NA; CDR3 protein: CASSPRGGAHQPQHF; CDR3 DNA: TGTGCCAGCTCACCACGAGGGGGCGCTCATCAGCCCCAGCATTTT
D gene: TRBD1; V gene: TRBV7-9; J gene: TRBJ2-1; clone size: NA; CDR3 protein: CASSPGQGDYNEQFF; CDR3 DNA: TGTGCCAGCAGCCCCGGACAGGGGGACTACAATGAGCAGTTCTTC
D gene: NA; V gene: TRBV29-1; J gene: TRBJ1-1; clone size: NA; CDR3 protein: CSVVQWGDTEAFF; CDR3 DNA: TGCAGCGTAGTACAGTGGGGGGACACTGAAGCTTTCTTT
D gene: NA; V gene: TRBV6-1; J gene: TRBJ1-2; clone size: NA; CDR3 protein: CASSEVTELNYGYTF; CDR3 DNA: TGTGCCAGCAGTGAAGTGACAGAACTTAACTATGGCTACACCTTC
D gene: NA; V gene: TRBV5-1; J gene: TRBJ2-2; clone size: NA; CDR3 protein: CASSRMTHTGELFF; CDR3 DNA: TGCGCCAGCAGCCGAATGACACACACCGGGGAGCTGTTTTTT
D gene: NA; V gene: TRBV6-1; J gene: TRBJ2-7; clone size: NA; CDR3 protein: CASSSDTTYEQYF; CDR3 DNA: TGTGCCAGCTCCTCTGACACCACCTACGAGCAGTACTTC
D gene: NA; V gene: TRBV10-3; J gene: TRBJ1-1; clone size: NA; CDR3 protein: CAIKGDLDTEAFF; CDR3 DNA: TGTGCCATCAAGGGGGATTTAGACACTGAAGCTTTCTTT
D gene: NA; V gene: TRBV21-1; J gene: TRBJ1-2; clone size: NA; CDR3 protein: CASSKSLCNYGYTF; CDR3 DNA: TGTGCCAGCAGCAAATCCCTTTGTAACTATGGCTACACCTTC
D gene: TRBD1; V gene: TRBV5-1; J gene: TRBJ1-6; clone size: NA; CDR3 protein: CASNRDSYSPLHF; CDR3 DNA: TGCGCCAGCAACCGGGACAGCTACTCACCCCTCCACTTT
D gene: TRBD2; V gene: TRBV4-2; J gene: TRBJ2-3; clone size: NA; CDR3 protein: CASSRGGSGNTQYF; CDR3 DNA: TGTGCCAGCAGCCGGGGGGGGTCGGGGAATACGCAGTATTTT
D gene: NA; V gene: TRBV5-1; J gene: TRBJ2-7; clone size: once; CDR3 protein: CASSLSPDTHYEQYF; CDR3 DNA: TGCGCCAGCAGCTTGTCTCCGGACACGCACTACGAGCAGTACTTC
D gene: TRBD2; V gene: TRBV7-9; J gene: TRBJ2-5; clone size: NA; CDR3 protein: CASATTTSGGRETQYF; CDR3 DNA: TGTGCCAGCGCAACGACGACTAGCGGGGGCCGAGAGACCCAGTACTTC
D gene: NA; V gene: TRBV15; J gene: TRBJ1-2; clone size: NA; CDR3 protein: CATSPRTGYGYTF; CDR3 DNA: TGTGCCACCAGCCCTCGAACAGGGTACGGCTACACCTTC
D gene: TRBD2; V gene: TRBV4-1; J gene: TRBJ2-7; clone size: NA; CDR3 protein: CASSQLPGLAAYEQYF; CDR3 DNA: TGCGCCAGCAGCCAACTTCCCGGACTAGCGGCCTACGAGCAGTACTTC
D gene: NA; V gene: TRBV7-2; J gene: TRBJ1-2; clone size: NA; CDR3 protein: CASSLAGQTYGYTF; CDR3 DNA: TGTGCCAGCAGCCTTGCCGGACAGACGTATGGCTACACCTTC
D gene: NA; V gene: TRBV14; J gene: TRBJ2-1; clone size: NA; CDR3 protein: CASSQGPRNEQFF; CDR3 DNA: TGTGCCAGCAGCCAAGGACCGAGGAATGAGCAGTTCTTC
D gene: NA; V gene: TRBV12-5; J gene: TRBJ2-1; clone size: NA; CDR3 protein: CASGLGLREQFF; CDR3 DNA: TGTGCTAGTGGTTTGGGACTTCGTGAGCAGTTCTTC
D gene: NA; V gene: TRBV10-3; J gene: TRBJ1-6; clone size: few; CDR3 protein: CAISDSGSNSPLHF; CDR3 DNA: TGTGCCATCAGTGACTCAGGGTCTAATTCACCCCTCCACTTT
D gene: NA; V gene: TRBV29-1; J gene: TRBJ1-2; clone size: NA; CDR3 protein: CSVGQGLGNYGYTF; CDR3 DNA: TGCAGCGTGGGCCAGGGTCTTGGGAACTATGGCTACACCTTC
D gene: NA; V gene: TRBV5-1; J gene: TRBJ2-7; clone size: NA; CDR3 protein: CASSFAGNIYEQYF; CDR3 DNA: TGCGCCAGCAGCTTTGCAGGTAATATCTACGAGCAGTACTTC
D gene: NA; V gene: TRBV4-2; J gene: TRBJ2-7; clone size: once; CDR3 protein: CASSQGPDGHTYYEQYF; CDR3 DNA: TGTGCCAGCAGCCAAGGACCTGATGGACATACCTACTACGAGCAGTACTTC
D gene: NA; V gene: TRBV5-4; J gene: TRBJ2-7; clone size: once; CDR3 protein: CASSHSSAYEQYF; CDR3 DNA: TGTGCCAGCAGCCACTCTAGCGCGTACGAGCAGTACTTC
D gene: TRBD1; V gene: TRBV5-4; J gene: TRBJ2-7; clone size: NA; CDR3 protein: CASSFGTETYEQYF; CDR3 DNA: TGTGCCAGCAGCTTTGGGACAGAAACCTACGAGCAGTACTTC
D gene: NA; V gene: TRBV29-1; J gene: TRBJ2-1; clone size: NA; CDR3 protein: CSVAGTKDSYNEQFF; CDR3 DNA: TGCAGCGTCGCCGGGACAAAAGACTCCTACAATGAGCAGTTCTTC
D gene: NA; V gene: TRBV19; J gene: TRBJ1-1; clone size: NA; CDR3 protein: CASSIGTSEAFF; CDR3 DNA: TGTGCCAGTAGTATAGGAACGAGCGAAGCTTTCTTT
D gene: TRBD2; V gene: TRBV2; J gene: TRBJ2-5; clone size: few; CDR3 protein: CASSERGWGETQYF; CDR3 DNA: TGTGCCAGCAGTGAGCGGGGGTGGGGGGAGACCCAGTACTTC